These T cell receptor beta chains were read from a single sample in a study of cytomegalovirus exposure and HLA in healthy donors. The assay was immunoSEQ multiplex PCR, and TCRdb's table has in-frame clones only and misses some. The sample lists about 150,000 clones, approximately 70% occurring once. The specimen was PBMCs. These receptors came from a young woman in good health and CMV-seronegative. CDR3s include the opening cysteine and the closing phenylalanine or tryptophan. Size is stated for part of the rows, as once, few or many counts, or as a class when the clone is expanded.

j_gene | v_gene | abundance | CDR3aa
TRBJ2-2 | TRBV2 | few | CASSDRATGELFF
TRBJ1-1 | TRBV6-5 | few | CASSQEQANTEAFF
TRBJ1-1 | TRBV14 | once | CASSQESGGAAFF
TRBJ2-2 | TRBV14 | - | CASSTLLNTGELFF
TRBJ1-2 | TRBV2 | once | CASSAEQGLYGYTF
TRBJ1-1 | TRBV18 | - | CASSPPSAVYVGNTEAFF
TRBJ2-2 | TRBV11-2 | - | CASRVRTGGNTGELFF
TRBJ1-6 | TRBV7-9 | once | CASSLGPLESPLHF
TRBJ2-2 | TRBV13 | - | CASSPPHSTGELFF
TRBJ2-7 | TRBV18 | - | CASSPLKGGAGGSNEQYF
TRBJ1-2 | TRBV6-1 | - | CASSEAGGYGYTF
TRBJ2-5 | TRBV4-3 | - | CASSQGATSTGETQYF
TRBJ2-5 | TRBV29-1 | - | CSVHDRRNVETQYF
TRBJ2-7 | TRBV6-5 | - | CASSYSGTNLAYEQYF
TRBJ2-1 | TRBV10-3 | - | CAISQPYSYNEQFF
TRBJ1-4 | TRBV30 | - | CACLRQGEDEKLFF
TRBJ1-2 | TRBV7-9 | - | CASSLDRGNYGYTF
TRBJ2-7 | TRBV5-1 | - | CASSWEGTGLSSYEQYF
TRBJ2-3 | TRBV19 | - | CASSIGFGADTQYF
TRBJ2-3 | TRBV27 | - | CACSSYPGQGATDTQYF
TRBJ2-1 | TRBV27 | few | CASSRVMNEQFF
TRBJ2-3 | TRBV10-1 | - | CASSDSGSTDTQYF
TRBJ2-7 | TRBV5-4 | once | CASSQQGQDFYEQYF
TRBJ2-2 | TRBV7-3 | once | CASSLRGNTGELFF
TRBJ2-5 | TRBV29-1 | - | CSERRGYQETQYF
TRBJ1-2 | TRBV21-1 | - | CASSGGRNGYTF
TRBJ1-5 | TRBV6-4 | - | CASSDEDSQSNQPQHF
TRBJ2-5 | TRBV7-8 | - | CASSKRSLLRASQEAQYF